These 14 T cell receptor beta chains came from one sample sequenced in a study of blood T cell repertoires in COVID-19. This table comes from immunoSEQ multiplex PCR, and its TCRdb copy is limited to in-frame clones, with some not included. Among hundreds of thousands of clones listed, 87% were seen once. Sequencing used peripheral blood. These receptors were obtained from a man between 18 and 35 years old with active or convalescent COVID-19.

The CDR3 region is CASSINRDYGYTF. The CDR3 bases are TGTGCCAGTAGTATAAACAGAGATTATGGCTACACCTTC. The rearrangement uses TRBV19 and TRBJ1-2; no clear D. CDR1 is LNHDA and CDR2 is SQIVND in the germline V gene (reference sequence). Trimming left V 2 bases short and J 5 bases short, with 9 bases between. The CDR3 is made up of 13 amino acids.

The V call is TRBV29-1, the J call TRBJ2-7; TRBD1 is a possible D gene (5 bases). Trimming took 6 bases from V and 0 from J, leaving 15 bases between them. The CDR3 is 14 residues long. The germline V gene has CDR1 SQVTM and CDR2 ANQGSEA. CDR3: CSVLDTTYSYEQYF. Written as DNA, the CDR3 is TGCAGCGTGCTGGACACCACATACTCCTACGAGCAGTACTTC.

The genes are TRBV7-9 and TRBJ1-4; 7 positions match TRBD1. The CDR3 consists of 15 residues. The trim removed 5 bases at V and 2 bases at J, leaving 5 bases unmatched. CDR1 is SEHNR and CDR2 is FQNEAQ in the germline V gene (reference sequence). CDR3 sequence reads: CASSTRQGTNEKLFF. The DNA for the CDR3 is TGTGCCAGCAGCACCCGACAGGGCACTAATGAAAAACTGTTTTTT.

This clone was found once. V and J are TRBV6-5 and TRBJ1-4; D is ambiguous. The CDR3 runs to 14 residues. V was trimmed by 4 bases and J by 0 bases, leaving 6 bases between them. Germline V gene lookup returns CDR1 MNHEY and CDR2 SVGAGI. Here the CDR3 reads CASSSGATNEKLFF. Written as DNA, the CDR3 is TGTGCCAGCAGTTCCGGGGCAACTAATGAAAAACTGTTTTTT.

J is TRBJ2-7 and V is TRBV7-8; 8 positions match TRBD2. V shed 3 bases and J 3 bases; nucleotides not matched to a gene: 4. This CDR3 spans 14 amino acids. The germline V gene has CDR1 SGHVS and CDR2 FQNEAQ. CDR3 nucleotides: TGTGCCAGCAGCTTTGGACTAGCAGTCTACGAGCAGTACTTC. Amino acid sequence: CASSFGLAVYEQYF. Together with reference TRBV7-8 and TRBJ2-7, the CDR3 gives the full variable domain: GAGVSQSPRYKVAKRGQDVALRCDPISGHVSLFWYQQALGQGPEFLTYFQNEAQLDKSGLPSDRFFAERPEGSVSTLKIQRTQQEDSAVYLCASSFGLAVYEQYFGPGTRLTVT.

The chain is built from TRBV18 and TRBJ2-3; D gene uncertain. Germline V gene data show CDR1 as KGHSH and CDR2 as LQKENI. V was trimmed by 3 bases and J by 2 bases, leaving 9 bases between them. This CDR3 has 14 residues. The CDR3 reads CASSPQQNTDTQYF. The CDR3 DNA reads as TGTGCCAGCTCACCCCAACAGAACACAGATACGCAGTATTTT. Variable domain in full (rest from reference TRBV18 and TRBJ2-3): NAGVMQNPRHLVRRRGQEARLRCSPMKGHSHVYWYRQLPEEGLKFMVYLQKENIIDESGMPKERFSAEFPKEGPSILRIQQVVRGDSAAYFCASSPQQNTDTQYFGPGTRLTVL.

This chain connects TRBV5-1 to TRBJ1-2; 8 bases line up with TRBD1. This CDR3 comprises 15 residues. Germline V gene data show CDR1 as SGHRS and CDR2 as YFSETQ. V dropped 4 bases and J dropped 6; count of bases not matched to a gene: 11. CDR3 sequence: CASSPYTGGGDGYTF. The CDR3 DNA reads as TGCGCCAGCAGCCCCTATACAGGGGGTGGGGATGGCTACACCTTC. Based on the CDR3 plus reference TRBV5-1 and TRBJ1-2, the full variable domain is KAGVTQTPRYLIKTRGQQVTLSCSPISGHRSVSWYQQTPGQGLQFLFEYFSETQRNKGNFPGRFSGRQFSNSRSEMNVSTLELGDSALYLCASSPYTGGGDGYTFGSGTRLTVV.

The V and J genes are TRBV7-9 and TRBJ1-2; 7 nucleotides match TRBD1. The junction had 7 bases not matched to a gene; V was cut back by 1 base and J by 5 bases. Germline CDR1 is SEHNR and CDR2 is FQNEAQ (reference sequence). This CDR3 contains 15 residues. CDR3 in amino acids: CASSLGTGGPYGYTF. CDR3 DNA: TGTGCCAGCAGCTTAGGGACAGGAGGGCCTTATGGCTACACCTTC. The full variable domain, rest sourced from reference TRBV7-9 and TRBJ1-2, is DTGVSQNPRHKITKRGQNVTFRCDPISEHNRLYWYRQTLGQGPEFLTYFQNEAQLEKSRLLSDRFSAERPKGSFSTLEIQRTEQGDSAMYLCASSLGTGGPYGYTFGSGTRLTVV.

The rearrangement joins TRBV15 to TRBJ1-3; 8 bases are a match to TRBD1. Trimming cost V 0 bases and J 2 bases; bases outside gene matches: 6. The CDR3 has 17 residues. Germline V gene sequence: CDR1 LNHNV, CDR2 YYDKDF (reference sequence). CDR3 DNA: TGTGCCACCAGCAGAGATCTTAGCAGGGGGCCTGGAAACACCATATATTTT. It translates to CATSRDLSRGPGNTIYF. Variable domain in full (rest from reference TRBV15 and TRBJ1-3): DAMVIQNPRYQVTQFGKPVTLSCSQTLNHNVMYWYQQKSSQAPKLLFHYYDKDFNNEADTPDNFQSRRPNTSFCFLDIRSPGLGDTAMYLCATSRDLSRGPGNTIYFGEGSWLTVV.

The rearrangement uses TRBV5-1 and TRBJ2-7, with 9 bases identical to TRBD1. The junction had 5 bases not matched to a gene; V was cut back by 3 bases and J by 4 bases. The CDR3 consists of 14 residues. Germline V gene lookup returns CDR1 SGHRS and CDR2 YFSETQ. The DNA of the CDR3 is TGCGCCAGCAGCTCGGGACAGGGTCGATACGAGCAGTACTTC. Its translation: CASSSGQGRYEQYF.

The rearrangement joins TRBV6-2 or TRBV6-3 to TRBJ2-7, with 9 bases identical to TRBD1. Trimming took 6 bases from V and 4 from J; bases not matched to a gene: 10. Germline V lookup: CDR1 MNHEY, CDR2 SVGEGT. This CDR3 is 15 amino acids long. The CDR3 reads CASSRFRQGVYEQYF. CDR3 nucleotide sequence: TGTGCCAGCAGCCGATTCAGACAGGGGGTATACGAGCAGTACTTC.

The chain recombines TRBV27 with TRBJ2-2; D might be TRBD1 (5 bases). Between the trimmed V and J ends, which lost 5 bases and 5 bases, there was a span of 9 bases. CDR1 and CDR2 from the germline V gene are MNHEY and SMNVEV (reference sequence). The CDR3 spans 13 residues. The CDR3 is CASSPTVTGELFF. DNA of the CDR3: TGTGCCAGCAGTCCGACAGTTACCGGGGAGCTGTTTTTT.

This clone was seen only once. The chain couples TRBV5-1 to TRBJ2-7; 9 bases align to TRBD1. CDR1 SGHRS and CDR2 YFSETQ come from the germline V gene. The J segment lost 6 bases and the V segment lost 3 bases, leaving 7 bases of the junction unmatched. CDR3 size: 14 residues. The CDR3 reads CASSSGQGPGEQYF. Here the CDR3 DNA reads TGCGCCAGCAGCTCCGGACAGGGGCCGGGCGAGCAGTACTTC.

This chain joins TRBV19 and TRBJ1-2; 8 nucleotides align to TRBD1. The CDR3 covers 16 residues. Germline assignment: CDR1 LNHDA and CDR2 SQIVND (reference sequence). Trimming cost V 7 bases and J 1 base; bases outside gene matches: 11. The CDR3, as DNA: TGTGCCAGTACTCGGGACAGGAGTAATATTAACTATGGCTACACCTTC. The encoded protein is CASTRDRSNINYGYTF.